Listed here are 25 T cell receptor beta chains from one sample, sequenced in a study of blood T cell repertoires in COVID-19. Data came from immunoSEQ multiplex PCR; TCRdb stores just in-frame clones and leaves some out. The sample gives about 160,000 clones, approximately 82% of which show up once; 5.5% to 7.5% is in the top ten. Specimen: peripheral blood. These receptors came from a woman aged 35 to 49 with COVID-19, enrolled during active disease.

This clone appeared a few times. At the DNA level, this CDR3 is encoded by other sequences in the same sample as well. This rearrangement joins TRBV6-5 to TRBJ2-7; D may be TRBD1 (6 bases). The CDR3 sequence is 15 residues long. With 9 bases removed from V and 0 bases from J, the gap between germline ends came to 18 bases. Germline V gene sequence: CDR1 MNHEY, CDR2 SVGAGI. The CDR3 coding sequence is TGTGCCAGTCGTCGAAACCGGGACACCTCCTACGAGCAGTACTTC. Its translation: CASRRNRDTSYEQYF.

CDR3 residues: CASSFGQVNAGNTIYF. The DNA of the CDR3 is TGTGCCAGCAGCTTTGGACAGGTTAACGCTGGAAACACCATATATTTT. This chain connects TRBV7-9 to TRBJ1-3; TRBD1 aligns across 7 bases. V lost 3 bases and J lost 2; bases outside the gene matches: 7. The CDR3 has 16 amino acids. Germline loops: CDR1 SEHNR, CDR2 FQNEAQ (reference sequence).

The chain joins TRBV6-6 to TRBJ2-5, with D possibly being TRBD2 (6 bases). In germline, CDR1 is MNHNY, CDR2 SVGAGI (reference sequence). Trimming stripped 1 base from V and 0 bases from J, with 12 bases between. The CDR3 is made up of 16 amino acids. CDR3 amino acids: CASSYWGVEDQETQYF. The CDR3 coding sequence is TGTGCCAGCAGTTACTGGGGGGTTGAGGACCAAGAGACCCAGTACTTC.

V gene TRBV9 combines with J gene TRBJ2-5; 7 nucleotides line up with TRBD2. Per the germline V gene, CDR1 is SGDLS and CDR2 is YYNGEE. With V trimmed by 2 bases and J by 7 bases, 8 bases remained unmatched. CDR3 length: 14 amino acids. The CDR3 DNA follows: TGTGCCAGCAGCGTCGGACTAGAGGGCTGGACCCAGTACTTC. Protein product: CASSVGLEGWTQYF.

In this sample, this clone turned up many times. The junction departs from germline at one end; a sequencing error may be responsible. This chain connects TRBV7-2 to TRBJ2-1, with 8 bases aligning to TRBD2. CDR3 length: 17 residues. The germline gives CDR1 SGHTA, CDR2 FQGNSA. CDR3 amino acids: CASSPSGTRTSHNEQFF. The CDR3 region has the DNA TGTGCCAGCAGCCCTTCCGGGACTAGAACCTCCCACAATGAGCAGTTCTTC.

V usage is TRBV11-2 and J usage is TRBJ1-5; TRBD1 is a possible D gene (6 bases). V lost 1 base and J lost 0, with 16 bases in between. The CDR3 is made up of 18 amino acids. CDR1 is SGHAT, CDR2 FQNNGV, per germline. CDR3 coding DNA: TGTGCCAGCAGCTTAGCTTCGGACAGTTTTAATAGCAATCAGCCCCAGCATTTT. It translates to CASSLASDSFNSNQPQHF.

This chain uses TRBV29-1 with TRBJ1-1; TRBD1 might be the D (6 bases). The V gene lost 4 bases and the J gene lost 4 bases, with 13 bases spanning the gap. The V gene's germline CDR1 is SQVTM and CDR2 ANQGSEA. This CDR3 spans 13 amino acids. CDR3 amino acids: CSVAGGTSTEAFF. Written as DNA, the CDR3 is TGCAGCGTTGCTGGGGGCACGAGCACTGAAGCTTTCTTT.

The chain couples TRBV7-9 to TRBJ1-2; D call uncertain. CDR3 length equals 15 residues. Germline CDR1 reads SEHNR; CDR2 reads FQNEAQ (reference sequence). V was pared by 5 bases and J by 4 bases, with 17 bases between. The CDR3 is CASSPSSRGGYGYTF. CDR3 in DNA: TGTGCCAGCAGCCCCAGCAGCCGAGGCGGCTATGGCTACACCTTC.

This clone was counted a single time. This chain connects TRBV7-8 to TRBJ2-7; 8 positions agree with TRBD2. Germline trimming cut 4 bases from V and 6 bases from J; bases unmatched to any gene: 14. The CDR3 has 16 residues. Germline V lookup: CDR1 SGHVS, CDR2 FQNEAQ. As DNA, the CDR3 is TGTGCCAGCAGCTCGACGGTCGGGAGGGCGTATGGCGAGCAGTACGTC. This codes for CASSSTVGRAYGEQYV.

The V gene is TRBV5-1, the J gene TRBJ2-5; the match to TRBD2 covers 11 bases. V lost 6 bases, J lost 5 bases, and 6 bases stayed unmatched. Germline CDR1 reads SGHRS; CDR2 reads YFSETQ. The CDR3 has 14 residues. CDR3 region: CASTELAGVETQYF. The CDR3 DNA reads as TGCGCCAGCACGGAACTAGCGGGAGTTGAGACCCAGTACTTC.

The V gene is TRBV30, the J gene TRBJ2-7; 9 nucleotides agree with TRBD1. CDR1 is GTSNPN, CDR2 SVGIG, per germline (reference sequence). The CDR3 is 12 amino acids. V gave up 4 bases and J gave up 4 bases; unmatched junction bases: 2. The CDR3 region is CAWNRGRYEQYF. The CDR3 bases are TGTGCCTGGAACAGGGGGCGATACGAGCAGTACTTC.

A few counts support this clone. V and J are TRBV11-2 and TRBJ2-1; TRBD2 agrees at 10 bases. Germline V gene data show CDR1 as SGHAT and CDR2 as FQNNGV. The CDR3 covers 16 residues. Unmatched junction bases numbered 5, after V lost 0 bases and J lost 6 bases. CDR3 DNA: TGTGCCAGCAGCTTAGAGTTCGGACTAGCGGTCAATGAGCAGTTCTTC. Translating it yields CASSLEFGLAVNEQFF.

The chain couples TRBV7-2 to TRBJ2-1, with TRBD2 matching 9 bases. Per germline, CDR1 SGHTA and CDR2 FQGNSA. CDR3 length: 16 amino acids. The junction had 4 bases not matched to a gene; V was cut back by 0 bases and J by 4 bases. The CDR3 here is CASSLAGSGGYNEQFF. The DNA for the CDR3 is TGTGCCAGCAGCTTAGCGGGTAGCGGGGGTTACAATGAGCAGTTCTTC.

This sequence joins TRBV5-4 and TRBJ2-3; no clear D. In germline, CDR1 is SGHNT, CDR2 YYREEE (reference sequence). The CDR3 loop spans 13 amino acids. V gave up 1 base and J gave up 3 bases, with 6 bases separating them. CDR3 sequence reads: CASSLSATDTQYF. CDR3 bases: TGTGCCAGCAGCTTGTCTGCGACAGATACGCAGTATTTT.

The sample holds many counts of this clone. Distinct nucleotide sequences in the sample also encode this CDR3. CDR3 coding DNA: TGTGCCTGGAGTGTACAGGGGCAGCCCCAGCATTTT. Protein sequence: CAWSVQGQPQHF. The gene calls are TRBV30 and TRBJ1-5, with 7 bases that match TRBD1. With 0 bases clipped from V and 7 bases from J, the junction kept 0 bases outside the gene matches. Germline CDR1 reads GTSNPN; CDR2 reads SVGIG (reference sequence). The CDR3 contains 12 residues. Variable domain in full (rest from reference TRBV30 and TRBJ1-5): SQTIHQWPATLVQPVGSPLSLECTVEGTSNPNLYWYRQAAGRGLQLLFYSVGIGQISSEVPQNLSASRPQDRQFILSSKKLLLSDSGFYLCAWSVQGQPQHFGDGTRLSIL.

The V gene is TRBV18, the J gene TRBJ1-4; a weak D match, TRBD1 (6 bases). CDR3 length equals 15 residues. Deletions cut 3 bases from V and 4 bases from J, with 12 bases between. Germline V gives CDR1 KGHSH, CDR2 LQKENI. In nucleotides, the CDR3 is TGTGCCAGCTCACCCCTGGACAGCTATAATGAAAAACTGTTTTTT. This codes for CASSPLDSYNEKLFF.

This chain uses TRBV19 with TRBJ1-1; D gene ambiguous. Looked up from germline, CDR1 is LNHDA and CDR2 is SQIVND (reference sequence). The CDR3 spans 14 residues. V lost 4 bases, J lost 5 bases, and 14 bases lay in between. CDR3 sequence: CASSKAGTLTEAFF. CDR3 bases: TGTGCCAGTAGTAAGGCAGGAACTCTTACTGAAGCTTTCTTT.

This clone showed up just a few times. In DNA, the CDR3 is TGCAGCGTTGCGGTTGACAGGGGTTCTGGCTACACCTTC. This gives the protein CSVAVDRGSGYTF. The rearrangement joins TRBV29-1 to TRBJ1-2; 8 bases are a match to TRBD1. In germline, CDR1 is SQVTM, CDR2 ANQGSEA. Trimming removed 4 bases from V and 7 bases from J; junction bases left unmatched: 8. CDR3 size: 13 residues.

The chain employs TRBV5-1 and TRBJ1-3; no firm D call. Germline CDR1 reads SGHRS; CDR2 reads YFSETQ. Trimming cost V 0 bases and J 0 bases, with 7 bases left between them. The CDR3 is 15 amino acids. In nucleotides, the CDR3 is TGCGCCAGCAGCTTGGGGCCCGTCTCTGGAAACACCATATATTTT. Translating it yields CASSLGPVSGNTIYF.

V and J are TRBV27 and TRBJ2-7; TRBD1 might be the D (5 bases). The germline gives CDR1 MNHEY, CDR2 SMNVEV (reference sequence). CDR3 length: 11 residues. Between the trimmed V and J ends, which lost 6 bases and 2 bases, there was a span of 5 bases. The chain's CDR3 is CASRGPYEQYF. The CDR3 coding sequence is TGTGCCAGCAGGGGGCCCTACGAGCAGTACTTC.

The chain uses TRBV18 and TRBJ2-7, with 7 nucleotides matching TRBD2. Germline V gene lookup returns CDR1 KGHSH and CDR2 LQKENI. V lost 3 bases, J lost 1 base, and 0 bases stayed unmatched. This CDR3 contains 13 residues. The DNA for the CDR3 is TGTGCCAGCTCACCGGGACTATCCTACGAGCAGTACTTC. Translated, it gives CASSPGLSYEQYF.

This clone was found many times. V and J are TRBV18 and TRBJ2-7; 10 nucleotides line up with TRBD1. Germline V gives CDR1 KGHSH, CDR2 LQKENI. V shed 6 bases and J 4 bases; nucleotides not matched to a gene: 9. The length of the CDR3 is 15 residues. Here the CDR3 DNA reads TGTGCCAGCTCCCTCCGGGACAGGGGTTGGTACGAGCAGTACTTC. This encodes CASSLRDRGWYEQYF. Combining the CDR3 with reference TRBV18 and TRBJ2-7 gives the whole variable domain NAGVMQNPRHLVRRRGQEARLRCSPMKGHSHVYWYRQLPEEGLKFMVYLQKENIIDESGMPKERFSAEFPKEGPSILRIQQVVRGDSAAYFCASSLRDRGWYEQYFGPGTRLTVT.

The chain recombines TRBV7-9 with TRBJ1-1, with 10 bases matching TRBD1. The V segment lost 4 bases and the J segment 0 bases; nucleotides outside the gene matches: 8. Per germline, CDR1 SEHNR and CDR2 FQNEAQ (reference sequence). This CDR3 has 17 residues. The CDR3 nucleotides are TGTGCCAGCAGCTACCCGACAGGGGGCCCGATGAACACTGAAGCTTTCTTT. Translating it yields CASSYPTGGPMNTEAFF.

The J gene is TRBJ1-5, the V gene TRBV19; D gene unclear. The germline CDR1 and CDR2 sequences are LNHDA and SQIVND (reference sequence). V was cut by 3 bases and J by 2 bases, with 11 bases left in between. The length of the CDR3 is 15 residues. CDR3 in DNA: TGTGCCAGTAGTATGGCCCTGGGCGGCAATCAGCCCCAGCATTTT. Protein product: CASSMALGGNQPQHF.

The genes are TRBV7-3 and TRBJ2-2, with 7 bases fitting TRBD2. Trimming took 8 bases from V and 5 from J; bases not matched to a gene: 5. The CDR3 spans 13 residues. Germline V gene data show CDR1 as SGHTA and CDR2 as FQGTGA. The CDR3 region has the DNA TGTGCCAGCTCTGGGGAGGGAACCGGGGAGCTGTTTTTT. The encoded protein is CASSGEGTGELFF. Filled out from reference TRBV7-3 and TRBJ2-2, the complete variable domain reads GAGVSQTPSNKVTEKGKYVELRCDPISGHTALYWYRQSLGQGPEFLIYFQGTGAADDSGLPNDRFFAVRPEGSVSTLKIQRTERGDSAVYLCASSGEGTGELFFGEGSRLTVL.